The text below deals with one TCR beta chain. This specimen comes from a study of cytomegalovirus exposure and HLA in healthy donors. Germline lookup yields CDR1 SGDLS and CDR2 YYNGEE. The CDR3 covers 16 residues. V shed 4 bases and J 5 bases; nucleotides not matched to a gene: 9. Primers included in the PCR were 60 Vbeta and 13 Jbeta primers. Profiled with immunoSEQ multiplex PCR; TCRdb holds only in-frame clones, not every one. The sample has 130,000 to 150,000 clones; roughly 76% are singletons. The receptor was derived from a man younger than 35 in good health and CMV-seronegative. Sequenced: PBMCs. The chain is built from TRBV9 and TRBJ2-2; TRBD1 aligns across 9 bases. For the CDR3, the DNA is TGTGCCAGCAGCCCCGCCCCCGGGACAGGGACCGGGGAGCTGTTTTTT. Amino acid sequence: CASSPAPGTGTGELFF.